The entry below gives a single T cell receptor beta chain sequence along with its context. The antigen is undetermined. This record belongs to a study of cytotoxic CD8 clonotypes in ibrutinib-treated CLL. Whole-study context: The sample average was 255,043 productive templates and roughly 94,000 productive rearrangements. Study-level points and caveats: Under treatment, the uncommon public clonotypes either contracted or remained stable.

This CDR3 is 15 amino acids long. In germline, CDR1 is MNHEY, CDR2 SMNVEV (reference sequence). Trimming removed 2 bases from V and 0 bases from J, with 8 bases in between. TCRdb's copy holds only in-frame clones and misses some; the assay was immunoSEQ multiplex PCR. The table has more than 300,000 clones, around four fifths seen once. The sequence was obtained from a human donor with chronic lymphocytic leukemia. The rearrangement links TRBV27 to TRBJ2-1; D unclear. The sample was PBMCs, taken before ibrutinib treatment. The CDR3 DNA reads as TGTGCCAGCAGTTTAGGCAGGAGCTCCTACAATGAGCAGTTCTTC. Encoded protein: CASSLGRSSYNEQFF.